The next 26 T cell receptor beta chains were all read from a single sample in a study of T cells in women clearing cervical HPV infection (dated 2018 in TCRdb). Libraries were built with the immunoSEQ multiplex PCR assay. TCRdb re-hosts the immuneACCESS table, in-frame sequences only. Its copies lack some clones; in the studies checked, an unresolved V gene accounts for under half of them, and the cause for the rest is not known. For this sample, the table gives 19,000 or so clones. The ten largest clones add up to approximately 3.5% of the sample. The sample was blood buffy coat. These receptors were obtained from a woman aged 18 to 75 with a cervical HPV16 infection that either progressed to CIN3+ or cleared (not recorded which).

As for this clone: The missing CDR3 end, 3 residues past where the read stops, is filled in from the germline J gene. The chain has TRBV9 and TRBJ2-7; D perhaps matches TRBD1 (5 bases). The length of the CDR3 is 13 residues. Trimming stripped 0 bases from V and 3 bases from J, with 7 bases between. Germline values: CDR1 SGDLS, CDR2 YYNGEE. CDR3 bases read: TGTGCCAGCAGCGTAGGACAGTTCTACGAG. As protein: CASSVGQFYE. Given in full, the CDR3 is CASSVGQFYEQYF.

For this clone: The CDR3 is cut off 3 residues early in the read; its end comes from the germline J gene. The rearrangement joins TRBV2 to TRBJ2-3; 13 bases are a match to TRBD2. J was trimmed by 5 bases and V by 7 bases; bases with no gene match: 6. The CDR3 has 15 residues. In germline, CDR1 is SNHLY, CDR2 FYNNEI. The sequenced CDR3 bases are TGTGCCAGCAAAGAAGGACTAGCGGGGGTAGATACG. Translation gives CASKEGLAGVDT. The CDR3 in its entirety is CASKEGLAGVDTQYF.

This clone is deemed medium-sized (0.01 to 0.1%) by its frequency. The read falls 3 residues short of the CDR3 end, and the missing part is taken from the germline J gene. The rearrangement joins TRBV12-3 or TRBV12-4 to TRBJ2-3; 10 bases are shared with TRBD2. The CDR3 runs to 15 residues. The J segment lost 1 base and the V segment lost 7 bases, leaving 5 bases of the junction unmatched. The sequenced CDR3 bases are TGTGCCAGCACCCCTGGGACTAGCGGCACAGATACG. Translated, it gives CASTPGTSGTDT. The full CDR3 protein reads CASTPGTSGTDTQYF.

Concerning this clone: The CDR3 end is not reached by the read, which stops 3 residues before it; the germline J gene fills it in. The gene calls are TRBV29-1 and TRBJ2-3, with D maybe TRBD1 (6 bases). The CDR3 has 15 amino acids. Germline V gene lookup returns CDR1 SQVTM and CDR2 ANQGSEA. V lost 5 bases to trimming and J lost 0 bases, with 15 bases between them. CDR3 bases read: TGCAGCGTTCCCAGGGGATCGGGTAGCACAGATACG. Translated: CSVPRGSGSTDT. From start to end, the CDR3 is CSVPRGSGSTDTQYF.

On this clone itself: The read terminates 3 residues before the CDR3 end, so the remaining end is supplied by the germline J gene. The chain combines TRBV5-5 with TRBJ1-6; the D is unclear. Germline lookup yields CDR1 SGHKS and CDR2 YYEKEE (reference sequence). The CDR3 is 13 residues long. V dropped 2 bases and J dropped 10 bases, with 10 bases sitting between them. The CDR3 spells CASSLGSSSPLHF. The sequenced CDR3 bases are TGTGCCAGCAGCTTAGGTTCGTCCTCACCC.

With respect to this clone: The read ends 3 residues early relative to the CDR3; the germline J gene fills the gap. The gene calls are TRBV5-1 and TRBJ2-7; D is possibly TRBD1 (5 bases). The CDR3 has 16 amino acids. V dropped 0 bases and J dropped 6 bases, with 19 bases sitting between them. CDR1 is SGHRS, CDR2 YFSETQ, per germline. The sequenced CDR3 bases are TGCGCCAGCAGCTTGGCCGTGGGCCAGACAGTTCCCGAG. Amino acids: CASSLAVGQTVPE. The CDR3 in full is CASSLAVGQTVPEQYF.

Notes on this clone: The read is 3 residues too short to cover the CDR3 end, so that end is filled in from the germline J gene. The gene calls are TRBV19 and TRBJ1-5; D is unresolved. The V and J ends lost 1 base and 0 bases respectively, with 7 bases between them. CDR3 length: 15 amino acids. Germline lookup yields CDR1 LNHDA and CDR2 SQIVND (reference sequence). Partial CDR3 DNA: TGTGCCAGTAGTATAGGTACAAGTAGCAATCAGCCC. Protein product: CASSIGTSSNQP. Given in full, the CDR3 is CASSIGTSSNQPQHF.

For this clone: The CDR3 is cut off 3 residues early in the read; its end comes from the germline J gene. The chain couples TRBV4-1 to TRBJ2-7; D remains unclear. The CDR3 sequence is 13 residues long. The germline gives CDR1 MGHRA, CDR2 YSYEKL. Trimming stripped 2 bases from V and 4 bases from J, with 9 bases between. CDR3 protein: CASSQHSMYEQYF. The covered CDR3 bases are TGCGCCAGCAGCCAACACAGCATGTACGAG.

In regard to this clone: From the germline J gene comes the end of the CDR3, since the read stops 3 residues before it. The chain has TRBV30 and TRBJ1-6; the match to TRBD1 covers 8 bases. Germline V CDR1 and CDR2: GTSNPN, SVGIG (reference sequence). The CDR3 covers 14 residues. Trimming removed 4 bases from V and 9 bases from J; junction bases left unmatched: 8. CDR3 region: CAWMTQGGASPLHF. Incomplete CDR3 DNA: TGTGCCTGGATGACACAGGGGGGTGCTTCACCC.

For this clone: With the read ending 3 residues before the CDR3 end, the germline J gene is used to fill in that end. The gene calls are TRBV6-2 or TRBV6-3 and TRBJ2-5; a weak D match, TRBD1 (6 bases). The CDR3 loop spans 14 amino acids. The V end was cut by 7 bases, the J end by 5 bases, with 17 bases between. Germline V CDR1 and CDR2: MNHEY, SVGEGT. CDR3: CASTAPTGLETQYF. The sequenced part of the CDR3 DNA is TGTGCCAGCACCGCACCCACAGGGTTGGAGACC.

Concerning this clone itself: The CDR3 end lies 3 residues beyond the end of the read and is filled in from the germline J gene. The chain combines TRBV2 with TRBJ2-7, with D tentatively TRBD2 (6 bases). Germline V CDR1 and CDR2: SNHLY, FYNNEI. Trimming took off 4 bases at V and 0 bases at J, with 13 bases between the two ends. There are 15 residues in the CDR3. The chain's CDR3 is CASSVGGIGSYEQYF. The CDR3 DNA, read in part, is TGTGCCAGCAGTGTTGGGGGGATAGGCTCCTACGAG.

Turning to this clone: The read ends 3 residues early relative to the CDR3; the germline J gene fills the gap. The chain is built from TRBV5-1 and TRBJ1-1; D unclear. With 0 bases removed from V and 1 base from J, the gap between germline ends came to 4 bases. Germline lookup yields CDR1 SGHRS and CDR2 YFSETQ. The CDR3 is 13 residues long. Partial CDR3 DNA: TGCGCCAGCAGCTTGGGCGAGAACACTGAA. Translated: CASSLGENTE. The full CDR3 reads CASSLGENTEAFF. Combining the CDR3 with reference TRBV5-1 and TRBJ1-1 gives the whole variable domain KAGVTQTPRYLIKTRGQQVTLSCSPISGHRSVSWYQQTPGQGLQFLFEYFSETQRNKGNFPGRFSGRQFSNSRSEMNVSTLELGDSALYLCASSLGENTEAFFGQGTRLTVV.

CDR3 sequence: CASTDNYNSPLHF. The part of the CDR3 DNA that was read is TGTGCCAGCACTGACAATTATAATTCACCC. V and J are TRBV2 and TRBJ1-6; D gene ambiguous. The read comes to an end 3 residues before the CDR3 does, leaving the germline J gene to fill in the end. The CDR3 has 13 residues. Trimming left V 7 bases short and J 4 bases short, with 8 bases between. The germline CDR1 and CDR2 sequences are SNHLY and FYNNEI.

With regard to this clone: The read ends 3 residues early relative to the CDR3; the germline J gene fills the gap. The chain combines TRBV18 with TRBJ1-1; TRBD1 is a possible D gene (5 bases). Germline V gene data show CDR1 as KGHSH and CDR2 as LQKENI. Trimming left V 0 bases short and J 0 bases short, with 11 bases between. The CDR3 has 16 amino acids. Incomplete CDR3 DNA: TGTGCCAGCTCACCACCGGGGGGAGGCATGAACACTGAA. Its protein is CASSPPGGGMNTE. The whole CDR3 sequence reads CASSPPGGGMNTEAFF.

As regards this clone: The CDR3 end is not reached by the read, which stops 3 residues before it; the germline J gene fills it in. The chain combines TRBV13 with TRBJ2-5; TRBD2 agrees at 10 bases. Germline CDR1 reads PRHDT; CDR2 reads FYEKMQ (reference sequence). The CDR3 is made up of 16 amino acids. J gave up 4 bases and V 2 bases, and 7 bases lay outside the gene matches. The DNA read from the CDR3 is TGTGCCAGCAGCTTAAGGCTAGCGGGGGTAGGAGAGACC. Encoded protein: CASSLRLAGVGET. The full CDR3 protein reads CASSLRLAGVGETQYF.

For this clone: The CDR3 end lies 3 residues beyond the end of the read and is filled in from the germline J gene. This chain links TRBV20-1 with TRBJ2-7; 9 bases align to TRBD2. The CDR3 consists of 16 residues. V trimming: 6 bases; J trimming: 4 bases; junction bases outside the gene matches: 16. Germline CDR1 and CDR2: DFQATT and SNEGSKA (reference sequence). CDR3 DNA (partial): TGCAGTGCCACAAAGGGTCTGCGGGGGGGCCTATACGAG. Encoded protein: CSATKGLRGGLYE. The entire CDR3 is CSATKGLRGGLYEQYF.

Notes on this clone: The DNA ends 3 residues before the CDR3 does, and the rest of the CDR3 is filled in from the germline J gene. Distinct nucleotide sequences in the sample also encode this CDR3. The chain recombines TRBV20-1 with TRBJ2-3, with 8 nucleotides matching TRBD2. The CDR3 length is 13 residues. CDR1 DFQATT and CDR2 SNEGSKA come from the germline V gene (reference sequence). Losses at the gene ends were 3 bases for V and 6 bases for J; bases not matched to a gene: 5. CDR3 DNA, as far as it was read: TGCAGTGCTAGGGCAGCGGGGGTGGATACG. This gives the protein CSARAAGVDT. The full CDR3 protein reads CSARAAGVDTQYF.

With regard to this clone: The read halts 3 residues ahead of the CDR3 end, with the missing end drawn from the germline J gene. The J gene is TRBJ2-3, the V gene TRBV2, with D possibly matching TRBD1 (6 bases). This CDR3 comprises 17 residues. Trimming removed 7 bases from V and 1 base from J, with 21 bases in between. Germline V lookup: CDR1 SNHLY, CDR2 FYNNEI. Here the CDR3 reads CASIPLKDSLGTDTQYF. CDR3 bases read: TGTGCCAGCATTCCCCTGAAGGACAGCCTTGGCACAGATACG.

In regard to this clone: The sequenced fragment ends 3 residues before the CDR3 boundary, so the rest is inferred from the germline J gene. This rearrangement joins TRBV19 to TRBJ1-5, with 10 bases identical to TRBD1. J gave up 7 bases and V 7 bases, and 4 bases lay outside the gene matches. CDR1 LNHDA and CDR2 SQIVND come from the germline V gene (reference sequence). The CDR3 consists of 13 residues. The sequenced CDR3 bases are TGTGCCAGTATAGGGGACAGGGGCCAGCCC. This gives the protein CASIGDRGQP. Given in full, the CDR3 is CASIGDRGQPQHF.

Turning to this clone: The sequence runs out 3 residues before the end of the CDR3; the remainder is reconstructed from the germline J gene. The chain recombines TRBV2 with TRBJ1-4; D is undetermined. Germline CDR1 and CDR2: SNHLY and FYNNEI. This CDR3 is built from 19 residues. Trimming left V 7 bases short and J 5 bases short, with 29 bases between. CDR3 protein: CASIRTWAVQHSRNEKLFF. The covered CDR3 bases are TGTGCCAGCATCCGAACTTGGGCCGTTCAGCATTCCCGAAATGAAAAA.

Comment on this clone: The sequenced fragment ends 3 residues before the CDR3 boundary, so the rest is inferred from the germline J gene. The genes are TRBV4-1 and TRBJ2-7; TRBD1 matches 7 bases. Germline values: CDR1 MGHRA, CDR2 YSYEKL. This CDR3 has 13 residues. Unmatched junction bases numbered 5, after V lost 4 bases and J lost 5 bases. CDR3 protein: CASSRAQGNEQYF. The sequenced CDR3 bases are TGCGCCAGCAGCCGAGCACAGGGGAACGAG.

As concerns this clone: The DNA ends 3 residues before the CDR3 does, and the rest of the CDR3 is filled in from the germline J gene. Distinct nucleotide sequences in the sample also encode this CDR3. V usage is TRBV20-1 and J usage is TRBJ2-7, with 7 nucleotides matching TRBD2. Germline loops: CDR1 DFQATT, CDR2 SNEGSKA (reference sequence). Unmatched junction bases numbered 5, after V lost 6 bases and J lost 0 bases. This CDR3 is 13 amino acids long. The covered CDR3 bases are TGCAGTGCCAGGGAGGGTAACTCCTACGAG. This gives the protein CSAREGNSYE. The CDR3 in full is CSAREGNSYEQYF.

Points on this clone: Read data end 3 residues before the CDR3 end; the end is taken from the germline J gene. The V call is TRBV29-1, the J call TRBJ1-2, with 7 bases aligning to TRBD1. The CDR3 covers 13 residues. CDR1 and CDR2 from the germline V gene are SQVTM and ANQGSEA. Partial CDR3 DNA: TGCAGCGTTGTCGACAGGGAAACGTTCCGC. Amino acids: CSVVDRETFR. The whole CDR3 sequence reads CSVVDRETFRYTF. Using reference TRBV29-1 and TRBJ1-2 for the parts outside the CDR3, the full variable domain is SAVISQKPSRDICQRGTSLTIQCQVDSQVTMMFWYRQQPGQSLTLIATANQGSEATYESGFVIDKFPISRPNLTFSTLTVSNMSPEDSSIYLCSVVDRETFRYTFGSGTRLTVV.

With regard to this clone: The read falls 3 residues short of the CDR3 end, and the missing part is taken from the germline J gene. The chain has TRBV11-3 and TRBJ2-2; D is unresolved. The CDR3 length is 12 residues. Per germline, CDR1 SGHNT and CDR2 YENEEA. The V and J ends lost 5 bases and 4 bases respectively, with 5 bases between them. The CDR3 sequence: CASSLFTGELFF. The CDR3 bases that were read are TGTGCCAGCAGCCTCTTCACCGGGGAG.

Concerning this clone: Mismatch with germline at one junction end may stem from a read error. The read stops 3 residues short of the end of the CDR3; the missing end is completed from the germline J gene. The rearrangement joins TRBV2 to TRBJ2-3; D is uncertain. CDR1 SNHLY and CDR2 FYNNEI come from the germline V gene. This CDR3 has 12 amino acids. The CDR3 sequence is CASTPSTYTQYF. The covered CDR3 bases are TGTGCCAGCACCCCCTCCACATATACG.

Details on this clone: The missing CDR3 end, 3 residues past where the read stops, is filled in from the germline J gene. This sequence joins TRBV28 and TRBJ2-5; TRBD1 matches at 9 bases. In germline, CDR1 is MDHEN, CDR2 SYDVKM. This CDR3 region has 13 residues. After removal of 5 bases from V and 5 bases from J, the junction contained 3 bases not matched to a gene. This CDR3 reads CASSGQGTETQYF. The covered CDR3 bases are TGTGCCAGCAGTGGACAGGGGACGGAGACC.